This note documents a single T cell receptor (beta chain) sequence. This entry comes from a study of T cell changes during pregnancy in multiple sclerosis. V was pared by 0 bases and J by 7 bases, with 13 bases between. This CDR3 has 15 residues. The germline V gene encodes CDR1 MGHRA and CDR2 YSYEKL. Clones were sequenced by immunoSEQ multiplex PCR, and TCRdb holds only the in-frame ones, with some missing. The top ten clones hold about 0.95% of a sample with 90,000 to 95,000 clones, around 90% of them seen once. The source of this sequence is a female donor with multiple sclerosis, enrolled in a pregnancy study. This chain uses TRBV4-1 with TRBJ1-5; D gene ambiguous. The sequenced sample was peripheral blood, obtained before pregnancy. The DNA for the CDR3 is TGCGCCAGCAGCCAAGAAACTGGGTCGGGACAGCCCCAGCATTTT. Translating it yields CASSQETGSGQPQHF.